The entry below describes one TCR beta chain. This clone was picked up one time. Its antigen specificity is not known. Base qualities are missing; no much larger clone stands one base away. The cohort consisted of more than 650 healthy bone marrow donors. Cohort members were all nominally healthy when sampled, although unrecorded immune exposures were likely present. The donor tested CMV seronegative, placing the donor among the 350 to 400 seronegative members of the cohort. Each donor provided a peripheral blood sample, and peripheral blood mononuclear cells were used for TCR beta sequencing. Genomic DNA was extracted from the blood cell samples with the Qiagen DNeasy Blood Extraction Kit. The sample belongs to a study of cytomegalovirus exposure and HLA in healthy donors (dated by TCRdb to the late 2010s). Notes on the research overall: In an earlier analysis of roughly 590 of the donors, about 270 Gb of sequence data and roughly 100 million unique TCR beta sequences from 180 million or so T cells were reported. Roughly 300 gigabases of sequencing data and tens of millions of unique TCR sequences were included in an early release covering about 620 HLA-typed donors. Donor age, sex, ethnicity and CMV serostatus were collected together with the repertoire data. Besides the first cohort of under 700 subjects, a separate validation cohort made up of over 100 different subjects was used. Genome-wide SNP genotypes for about 60% of the roughly 700 donors were used in a later genetic analysis, which treated that subset as a discovery cohort. An earlier analysis of fewer than 750 of the donors used high-throughput TCR beta sequencing to judge whether each TCR beta V gene segment behaved as functional or pseudogenic. Typing coverage differed by locus: A, B, C, DRB1 and DQB1 were typed in about 629-630 donors, DQA1 in about 500, DPA1 in roughly 590, and DPB1 in approximately 450. Both class I and class II loci were covered by HLA typing, at four-digit resolution. To study patterns of TCR occurrence, a later analysis re-analyzed previously published TCR beta repertoires from under 750 donors and added high-resolution HLA genotyping. On average, 235,054 unique TCR beta nucleotide sequences were sequenced per donor among 300 to 500 genotyped donors of the cohort, with roughly 18% of those sequences being non-productive. Every repertoire in the discovery cohort had been generated on one and the same sequencing platform. Using immunosequencing, the study profiled T cell repertoires from roughly 650 subjects and related those repertoires to cytomegalovirus serostatus. Rather than using new phenotypic data, the later analysis identified candidate immune exposures from TCR beta sequences and from how often those sequences occurred across donors. High-throughput TCR immunosequencing, statistical association of individual TCRs with disease status, and machine learning were combined to predict cytomegalovirus infection status. The genetic ancestry cluster associated with self-reported Caucasian donors included about four fifths of the roughly 390 genotyped donors. The study aimed to test whether signatures of past pathogen exposure could be identified by cataloging public T cell receptors. Because of strong linkage in the cohort, a handful of DR-DQ haplotypes were treated as single units for association and clustering. Summary of the overall study and its limitations: Most TCR sequences were seen in very few donors, while some public TCRs were found in many individuals. Because counts were too low, more than 15 rarely observed V segments, including chromosome 9 orphons, were excluded from the earlier analysis of several hundred of the donors. The presence/absence analyses assumed that sequencing depth was roughly uniform across donors, and that assumption may not be true. Because some donors lacked HLA typing at each locus, the association tests relied only on the typed subset. The authors suggested that the approach could potentially be extended to other disease states and immunological phenotypes. In a later analysis, most CMV-associated TCR beta chains were found to appear HLA-restricted, with HLA associations seemingly driven largely by CMV exposure. The classifier was reported to diagnose cytomegalovirus status with high specificity and sensitivity in both the original and validation cohorts. In an earlier analysis of 587 of the donors, most TCR beta V segments appeared in productive rearrangements about 90% or about 30% of the time, broadly matching IMGT annotations. A later genetic analysis associated a missense DCLRE1C variant with V-gene and J-gene trimming of TCR beta chains, and an independent cohort replicated the association. In this cohort, only TCR beta chains were sequenced, and detectable features were limited by the absence of alpha or paired-chain data. In a later analysis, the rate of TCR association differed among HLA loci, with DRB1 alleles having the most associated TCRs and HLA-C alleles having the fewest. A cluster of highly shared sequence variants was judged likely to be a technical artifact of the sequencing pipeline. Strong co-occurrence of HLA alleles, especially DR and DQ, made assigning TCR associations to individual alleles difficult. The only immune exposure information available for the cohort was CMV serostatus. Compared with equally common non-associated chains, HLA-associated TCR beta chains in a later analysis were more clonally expanded and had lower generation probabilities. Compared with the roughly 700-donor mean, donors in an Asian-associated ancestry cluster had fewer N-insertions in productive TCRs, according to a later genetic analysis. A further reported finding was that TCR beta sequences accurately predicted the HLA-A and HLA-B alleles for most subjects in the first cohort. In the study, 150 to 200 TCR beta chains were listed as associated with cytomegalovirus. In a later analysis, several top co-occurrence clusters were reported to appear linked to parvovirus B19, influenza, CMV and Epstein-Barr virus. Linkage disequilibrium might explain the correlated functional status among segregating V segments, but an unknown experimental factor could not be excluded. At a false discovery rate of 0.05, a later analysis linked around 15,000 TCR beta sequences to specific HLA alleles. Three of the identified cytomegalovirus-associated TCR beta chains were confirmed in vitro to be specific for cytomegalovirus antigens.

Library preparation was by the immunoSEQ multiplex PCR assay. A mixture of 60 forward primers for TCR Vbeta segments and 13 reverse primers for TCR Jbeta segments was used in the multiplex PCR. The CDR3 region of rearranged TCR beta genes was amplified from genomic DNA with a multiplex PCR assay. The amplified TCR beta libraries were sequenced on the Illumina HiSeq System as 87-base-pair reads. Per the original workflow: In a later analysis, tens of millions of unique TCR beta chains were counted across the 650 to 750 repertoires, and some 10 million of these chains were shared by at least two donors. Raw reads were error-corrected and collapsed into unique sequences with a nearest-neighbor algorithm that merged closely related sequences to remove PCR and sequencing errors. V, D and J gene segments were assigned by aligning CDR3 sequences to IMGT reference sequences. For a sequence to be retained, a match of at least six nucleotides was required to both a V gene segment and a J gene segment. A rearrangement was called productive if the CDR3 had no stop codons and remained in frame with V and J, and every other rearrangement was called non-productive. Following IMGT convention, CDR3 was defined as the stretch from the second conserved V-encoded cysteine to the conserved J-encoded phenylalanine. Sequences without an unambiguous match to a single V gene segment were excluded from the earlier analysis of over 500 of the donors. In an earlier analysis of around 590 of the donors, a V segment was called functional when productive rearrangements were above 56.7%, and segregating when the standard deviation between donors exceeded 5%. A statistical classification framework was built to diagnose cytomegalovirus status from the catalog of TCR beta chain sequences. In a later analysis, V and J genes were assigned by comparing TCR nucleotide sequences against IMGT/GENE-DB human TR gene sequences. Using the TCRdist pipeline, a later analysis assigned CDR3 sequences along with most-parsimonious VDJ recombination scenarios. In a later analysis, every TCR beta chain was defined by the combination of its CDR3 amino acid sequence and its V-gene family, and reads without a unique V-gene family were dropped. In a later analysis, 450 to 600 highly shared, low-generation-probability nucleotide sequences were removed to address suspected cross-contamination and a sequencing artifact. For each public chain, a later analysis derived a clonal expansion index from normalized ranks of inferred template counts within each repertoire. A later analysis computed generation probabilities with a VDJ recombination model fitted to out-of-frame rearrangements, and checked the results against IGoR. A later analysis scored TCR-TCR, TCR-HLA and TCR-CMV co-occurrence with hypergeometric tests, applying a repertoire-size bias correction to TCR pairs. A later analysis estimated false discovery rates by permuting HLA or CMV assignments 20 times. In a later analysis, co-occurring TCRs were grouped using DBSCAN, with TCRdist sequence similarity added in when clustering inside HLA-allele-positive subsets. Repertoires with fewer than 30,000 or more than 120,000 public chains were left out of co-occurrence clustering, as were five repertoires with anomalous nucleotide sharing. The table comes from immuneACCESS by way of TCRdb, which keeps in-frame sequences with V and J called. Part of the clones is missing from these tables; in studies checked, under half for an unresolved V gene and the rest for unknown reasons. V, J and clone size are taken as reported in that table, and D and trimming were inferred from the DNA itself. The sample yields under 100,000 clones; 60% to 80% were counted once. The ten top clones hold approximately 2% of the sample.

The material sequenced was PBMCs. The receptor's source is a boy aged 5-17 years in good health and CMV-seronegative.

The CDR3 region has the sequence CASSPDSNQPQHF. The bases are TGTGCCAGCTCACCAGACAGTAATCAGCCCCAGCATTTT. The chain is made from TRBV18 and TRBJ1-5, with a tentative D gene TRBD1 over 5 matching bases. In the germline V gene, CDR1 corresponds to KGHSH and CDR2 to LQKENI. Between the V and J ends, shortened by 2 bases and 4 bases respectively, the junction contains 6 bases. Including the terminal cysteine and phenylalanine, the CDR3 comprises 13 residues. Just CDR3 DNA is preserved here, 39 bases in frame from base 1. The CDR3, completed at both ends by the reference TRBV18 and TRBJ1-5 genes, gives the full variable domain NAGVMQNPRHLVRRRGQEARLRCSPMKGHSHVYWYRQLPEEGLKFMVYLQKENIIDESGMPKERFSAEFPKEGPSILRIQQVVRGDSAAYFCASSPDSNQPQHFGDGTRLSIL.